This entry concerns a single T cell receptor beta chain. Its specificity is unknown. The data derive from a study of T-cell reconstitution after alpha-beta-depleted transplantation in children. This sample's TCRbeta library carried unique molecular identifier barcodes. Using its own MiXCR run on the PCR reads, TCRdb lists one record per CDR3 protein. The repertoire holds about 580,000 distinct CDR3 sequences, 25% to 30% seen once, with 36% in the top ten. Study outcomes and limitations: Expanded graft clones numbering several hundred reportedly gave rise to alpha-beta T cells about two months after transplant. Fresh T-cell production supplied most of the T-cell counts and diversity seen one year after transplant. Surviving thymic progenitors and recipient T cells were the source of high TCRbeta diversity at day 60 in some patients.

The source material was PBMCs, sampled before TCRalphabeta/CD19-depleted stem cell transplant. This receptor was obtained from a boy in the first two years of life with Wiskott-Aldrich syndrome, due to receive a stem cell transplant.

As DNA, the CDR3 is TGTGCCACCAGTGCAGCGGGAGAGGAGACCCAGTACTTC. Translation gives CATSAAGEETQYF. The rearrangement uses TRBV24-1 and TRBJ2-5; 8 bases fit TRBD2. This CDR3 is built from 13 residues. Unmatched junction bases numbered 3, after V lost 5 bases and J lost 5 bases. The germline V gene encodes CDR1 KGHDR and CDR2 SFDVKD.